This T cell receptor beta chain derives from a study of shared clonotypes between healthy human individuals. Study-level findings and limits: Generation probability values for non-shared clonotypes were lower than those for clonotypes shared by all four donors.

Trimming took off 0 bases at V and 1 base at J, with 8 bases between the two ends. The CDR3 loop spans 14 amino acids. Germline CDR1 SGDLS, CDR2 YYNGEE. Data came from immunoSEQ multiplex PCR; TCRdb stores just in-frame clones and leaves some out. The sample holds 2 million to 2.5 million clones; just under 95% are singletons and the top ten take around 0.35%. For this clone: As yet, its antigen is unknown.

The chain links TRBV9 to TRBJ2-7; a possible D gene is TRBD2 (5 bases). Sequenced: naive CD4+ T cells from PBMCs. As to subset: CD45RA+ positively selected. The receptor's source is a man between 18 and 35 years old in good health. Some clones in this sample may be carry-over from other donors' samples. This chain's CDR3 is CASSVVSDSYEQYF. CDR3 coding DNA: TGTGCCAGCAGCGTAGTTAGCGATTCCTACGAGCAGTACTTC.